A single TCR beta chain is shown here with its context. Its antigen is currently unknown. The entry originates in a study of shared clonotypes between healthy human individuals. Study-level findings and limits: Having only a few donors restricted how much genetic and exposure-history diversity was captured. For naive CD4 cells, roughly 5% of clonotypes were shared across a handful of donors.

Only in-frame clones appear in the TCRdb table, and some are missing; sequencing was by immunoSEQ multiplex PCR. The sample holds approximately 1.4 million clones, 95% to 99% seen once. Sequenced material: naive CD4+ T cells sorted from blood. The subset denotes: CD45RA+ positively selected. This TCR was sampled from a man younger than 45 in good health.

As DNA, the CDR3 is TGTGCCAGCAGTCCCGGGACTAATCTCAATACGCAGTATTTT. Translation: CASSPGTNLNTQYF. The chain links TRBV28 to TRBJ2-3; 7 bases align to TRBD2. Germline V gene data show CDR1 as MDHEN and CDR2 as SYDVKM. Trimming at V came to 5 bases and at J to 7 bases, leaving 9 bases not matched to a gene. The CDR3 covers 14 residues.